The 20 T cell receptor beta chains in this list originate from one sample, sequenced in a study of OX40 agonist ivuxolimab in advanced cancers. Sequencing was performed with immunoSEQ multiplex PCR; in TCRdb, only in-frame clones are kept and a portion is missing. Of tens of thousands of clones listed, 65% to 85% are singletons. Sequenced material: CD4+ or CD8+ T cells sorted from blood, taken in a trial of the OX40 agonist ivuxolimab. The receptors originated from an adult with an advanced solid tumor such as melanoma, head and neck, liver or kidney cancer.

This clone came up a few times. The chain carries TRBV19 and TRBJ1-1; D uncertain. V was pared by 6 bases and J by 10 bases, with 15 bases between. The CDR3 runs 12 residues. Looked up from germline, CDR1 is LNHDA and CDR2 is SQIVND (reference sequence). CDR3 bases: TGTGCCAGTAGCCCGACCCTCGGGCGAGCTTTCTTT. Translation gives CASSPTLGRAFF. Full variable domain (outside the CDR3, taken from reference TRBV19 and TRBJ1-1): DGGITQSPKYLFRKEGQNVTLSCEQNLNHDAMYWYRQDPGQGLRLIYYSQIVNDFQKGDIAEGYSVSREKKESFPLTVTSAQKNPTAFYLCASSPTLGRAFFGQGTRLTVV.

This chain links TRBV15 with TRBJ2-1; 7 bases agree with TRBD2. With V trimmed by 9 bases and J by 4 bases, 9 bases remained unmatched. CDR3 length equals 14 residues. Germline CDR1 LNHNV, CDR2 YYDKDF (reference sequence). The CDR3 nucleotides read TGTGCCACTAACCGGGGGGACTCATACAATGAGCAGTTCTTC. Translated: CATNRGDSYNEQFF.

The chain links TRBV2 to TRBJ1-4, with 7 bases that match TRBD1. CDR3 length: 16 amino acids. The trim removed 1 base at V and 4 bases at J, leaving 6 bases unmatched. Germline V gene sequence: CDR1 SNHLY, CDR2 FYNNEI. CDR3 coding DNA: TGTGCCAGCAGTGAAGTCGGGACAGCGGTTAATGAAAAACTGTTTTTT. Its protein product is CASSEVGTAVNEKLFF.

The gene calls are TRBV28 and TRBJ2-7, with TRBD1 as a possible D gene (6 bases). This CDR3 has 14 amino acids. CDR1 MDHEN and CDR2 SYDVKM come from the germline V gene. The ends were cut back, 1 base at V and 2 bases at J, with 9 bases in the middle. This CDR3 reads CASSLFAGAYEQYF. The CDR3 region has the DNA TGTGCCAGCAGTTTATTCGCAGGGGCCTACGAGCAGTACTTC. Full variable domain (outside the CDR3, taken from reference TRBV28 and TRBJ2-7): DVKVTQSSRYLVKRTGEKVFLECVQDMDHENMFWYRQDPGLGLRLIYFSYDVKMKEKGDIPEGYSVSREKKERFSLILESASTNQTSMYLCASSLFAGAYEQYFGPGTRLTVT.

The V gene is TRBV28, the J gene TRBJ2-5; D may be TRBD1 or TRBD2 (6 bases each). CDR3 length: 13 amino acids. CDR1 and CDR2 from the germline V gene are MDHEN and SYDVKM. Trimming stripped 6 bases from V and 4 bases from J, with 12 bases between. For the CDR3, the DNA is TGTGCCAGCAGGATAGGGGGGCGAGAGACCCAGTACTTC. Residues: CASRIGGRETQYF.

This clone has a single count. The chain couples TRBV18 to TRBJ2-3; 9 nucleotides match TRBD2. The CDR3 totals 14 residues. The germline gives CDR1 KGHSH, CDR2 LQKENI. Unmatched junction bases numbered 3, after V lost 4 bases and J lost 4 bases. The CDR3 nucleotides are TGTGCCAGCTCACTGCTAGCGGGACCAGATACGCAGTATTTT. Encoded protein: CASSLLAGPDTQYF.

This clone was observed a few times. This chain connects TRBV4-1 to TRBJ2-7, with 7 bases aligning to TRBD1. CDR1 MGHRA and CDR2 YSYEKL come from the germline V gene. The CDR3 contains 15 residues. Germline trimming cut 2 bases from V and 2 bases from J; bases unmatched to any gene: 6. The CDR3 protein is CASSQSLGQPYEQYF. CDR3 coding DNA: TGCGCCAGCAGCCAAAGCCTGGGACAGCCCTACGAGCAGTACTTC.

This clone was counted between two and nine times. For the CDR3, the DNA is TGTGCCAGCAGTGAAGTCGGCGGACGGATGAACACTGAAGCTTTCTTT. Encoded protein: CASSEVGGRMNTEAFF. The chain is built from TRBV2 and TRBJ1-1; unclear D gene. The CDR3 length is 16 residues. Germline V gene sequence: CDR1 SNHLY, CDR2 FYNNEI. V was clipped by 1 base and J by 0 bases, with 12 bases between them. Full variable domain (outside the CDR3, taken from reference TRBV2 and TRBJ1-1): EPEVTQTPSHQVTQMGQEVILRCVPISNHLYFYWYRQILGQKVEFLVSFYNNEISEKSEIFDDQFSVERPDGSNFTLKIRSTKLEDSAMYFCASSEVGGRMNTEAFFGQGTRLTVV.

The chain uses TRBV11-2 and TRBJ2-4; no clear D gene. CDR3 size: 16 residues. V was pared by 2 bases and J by 1 base, with 12 bases between. Germline-derived CDR1 and CDR2 are SGHAT and FQNNGV. The CDR3 reads CASSLNLAFAKNIQYF. The CDR3 nucleotides read TGTGCCAGCAGCTTAAATCTGGCGTTTGCCAAAAACATTCAGTACTTC.

The gene calls are TRBV27 and TRBJ1-1; 10 bases are a match to TRBD1. V lost 5 bases and J lost 0; bases outside the gene matches: 6. Germline assignment: CDR1 MNHEY and CDR2 SMNVEV (reference sequence). The length of the CDR3 is 16 residues. The CDR3, as DNA: TGTGCCAGCAGTCCGGGGACAGGGGTAATGAACACTGAAGCTTTCTTT. Translated, it gives CASSPGTGVMNTEAFF.

The chain uses TRBV21-1 and TRBJ1-2. TRBV21-1 is described as a pseudogene. This CDR3 is 17 amino acids long. CDR3 DNA: TGTGCCAGCAGCAAATCCGGTCTCGACGGAAAGAACTATGGCTACACCTTC. Its protein product is CASSKSGLDGKNYGYTF.

CDR3 loop: CASSPSGARQDWANEQFF. CDR3 bases: TGTGCCAGCTCACCATCTGGGGCCCGCCAGGACTGGGCCAATGAGCAGTTCTTC. The chain has TRBV18 and TRBJ2-1; the D gene could be TRBD1 or TRBD2 (5 bases each). This CDR3 contains 18 residues. Trimming removed 2 bases from V and 6 bases from J, with 23 bases in between. Germline V lookup: CDR1 KGHSH, CDR2 LQKENI.

The chain recombines TRBV10-3 with TRBJ2-3; perhaps TRBD2 as D (5 bases). Germline CDR1 reads ENHRY; CDR2 reads SYGVKD. Trimming took 3 bases from V and 4 from J, leaving 14 bases between them. The CDR3 is 15 residues long. The CDR3 is CAISEGRRSSDTQYF. As DNA, the CDR3 is TGTGCCATCAGTGAAGGACGGAGGAGTTCAGATACGCAGTATTTT.

The DNA for the CDR3 is TGTGCCAGCAGTTCCGGGGTTCATGAAAAACTGTTTTTT. Encoded protein: CASSSGVHEKLFF. V usage is TRBV5-5 and J usage is TRBJ1-4, with no clear D. CDR1 is SGHKS, CDR2 YYEKEE, per germline (reference sequence). With 5 bases removed from V and 6 bases from J, the gap between germline ends came to 11 bases. CDR3 length equals 13 residues. Combining the CDR3 with reference TRBV5-5 and TRBJ1-4 gives the whole variable domain DAGVTQSPTHLIKTRGQQVTLRCSPISGHKSVSWYQQVLGQGPQFIFQYYEKEERGRGNFPDRFSARQFPNYSSELNVNALLLGDSALYLCASSSGVHEKLFFGSGTQLSVL.

The J gene is TRBJ1-1, the V gene TRBV7-3; a possible D gene is TRBD1 (6 bases). CDR1 and CDR2 from the germline V gene are SGHTA and FQGTGA. The CDR3 runs 14 residues. Trimming took 4 bases from V and 3 from J, leaving 12 bases between them. The CDR3 DNA follows: TGTGCCAGCAGCTCGCAGGGGCGGGACACTGAAGCTTTCTTT. Amino acids: CASSSQGRDTEAFF. The full variable domain, rest sourced from reference TRBV7-3 and TRBJ1-1, is GAGVSQTPSNKVTEKGKYVELRCDPISGHTALYWYRQSLGQGPEFLIYFQGTGAADDSGLPNDRFFAVRPEGSVSTLKIQRTERGDSAVYLCASSSQGRDTEAFFGQGTRLTVV.

This clone came up a few times. The chain is built from TRBV4-1 and TRBJ1-2; D is unclear. V was trimmed by 0 bases and J by 8 bases, leaving 7 bases between them. Germline CDR1 and CDR2: MGHRA and YSYEKL. The CDR3 consists of 12 residues. DNA for the CDR3: TGCGCCAGCAGCCAAGATAATGAAGGCTACACCTTC. This sequence encodes CASSQDNEGYTF.

The V and J genes are TRBV27 and TRBJ2-2; no reliable D call. Germline lookup yields CDR1 MNHEY and CDR2 SMNVEV (reference sequence). The CDR3 has 13 amino acids. Deletions cut 5 bases from V and 8 bases from J, with 12 bases between. In nucleotides, the CDR3 is TGTGCCAGCAGTCCCACTGGGCTAGGGGAGCTGTTTTTT. It codes for CASSPTGLGELFF.

This chain joins TRBV28 and TRBJ1-5; the match to TRBD1 covers 8 bases. CDR1 is MDHEN and CDR2 is SYDVKM in the germline V gene. The junction had 8 bases not matched to a gene; V was cut back by 7 bases and J by 6 bases. The CDR3 is 14 amino acids. The CDR3 spells CASTHRTGSQPQHF. CDR3 sequence (DNA): TGTGCCAGCACCCATAGGACAGGGAGTCAGCCCCAGCATTTT.

J is TRBJ2-1 and V is TRBV18, with D hard to call. The CDR3 covers 16 residues. Germline V gives CDR1 KGHSH, CDR2 LQKENI. V shed 0 bases and J shed 0 bases, with 9 bases lying between them. CDR3 in amino acids: CASSPPAASSYNEQFF. CDR3 nucleotides: TGTGCCAGCTCACCACCGGCAGCGAGCTCCTACAATGAGCAGTTCTTC.

This clone was seen a single time. The rearrangement links TRBV5-1 to TRBJ2-2; D not certain. This CDR3 has 13 residues. The germline CDR1 and CDR2 sequences are SGHRS and YFSETQ. Deletions cut 4 bases from V and 2 bases from J, with 6 bases between. CDR3 amino acids: CASSGGNTGELFF. For the CDR3, the DNA is TGCGCCAGCAGCGGCGGTAACACCGGGGAGCTGTTTTTT.